One and the same sample provided the 10 T cell receptor beta chains below, sequenced in a study of blood T cell repertoires in COVID-19. The protocol was immunoSEQ multiplex PCR, while the TCRdb copy is restricted to in-frame clones and leaves out a portion. This table holds approximately 70,000 clones, approximately 88% found once. What was sequenced was peripheral blood. These receptors were obtained from a man older than 75 with active or convalescent COVID-19.

This rearrangement joins TRBV29-1 to TRBJ2-5, with TRBD2 identical over 13 bases. The CDR3 runs to 13 residues. V gave up 7 bases and J gave up 4 bases; unmatched junction bases: 3. CDR1 is SQVTM, CDR2 ANQGSEA, per germline. CDR3 loop: CSATSGRVETQYF. CDR3 nucleotide sequence: TGCAGCGCCACTAGCGGGAGGGTAGAGACCCAGTACTTC.

The CDR3 reads CASRGRAGSTDTQYF. In DNA, the CDR3 is TGTGCCAGCAGGGGTCGAGCGGGGTCCACAGATACGCAGTATTTT. V and J are TRBV6-6 and TRBJ2-3; 7 positions agree with TRBD2. Looked up from germline, CDR1 is MNHNY and CDR2 is SVGAGI (reference sequence). Trimming took 6 bases from V and 2 from J; bases not matched to a gene: 8. This CDR3 comprises 15 residues.

This clone was observed once. This chain uses TRBV5-6 with TRBJ2-7; D ambiguous. Germline V gene data show CDR1 as SGHDT and CDR2 as YYEEEE. V lost 3 bases to trimming and J lost 4 bases, with 5 bases between them. This CDR3 has 11 amino acids. The CDR3 region is CASSSLYEQYF. The CDR3 DNA reads as TGTGCCAGCAGCTCACTATACGAGCAGTACTTC.

This chain links TRBV6-5 with TRBJ1-6; maybe TRBD1 (5 bases). The CDR3 contains 14 residues. Trimming left V 6 bases short and J 6 bases short, with 12 bases between. Germline V gene data show CDR1 as MNHEY and CDR2 as SVGAGI. For the CDR3, the DNA is TGTGCCAGCAGGATAGACAGTAGTAATTCACCCCTCCACTTT. This translates into CASRIDSSNSPLHF.

The chain combines TRBV28 with TRBJ1-1; D gene ambiguous. The CDR3 sequence is 13 residues long. Germline CDR1 and CDR2: MDHEN and SYDVKM. The V and J ends lost 6 bases and 4 bases respectively, with 12 bases between them. DNA for the CDR3: TGTGCCAGCAGCCCCGGGAGCCCCACTGAAGCTTTCTTT. Its protein product is CASSPGSPTEAFF.

The CDR3 coding sequence is TGCGCCAGCAGCCAAGAATTACTAGCGGGAACAGATACGCAGTATTTT. Translation gives CASSQELLAGTDTQYF. The chain employs TRBV4-1 and TRBJ2-3, with 10 bases fitting TRBD2. This CDR3 region has 16 residues. Trimming took 0 bases from V and 3 from J; bases not matched to a gene: 3. Germline V gene data show CDR1 as MGHRA and CDR2 as YSYEKL.

This chain links TRBV3-1 (or the pseudogene TRBV3-2) with TRBJ1-6; D not resolved. The length of the CDR3 is 14 residues. Trimming took off 3 bases at V and 7 bases at J, with 10 bases between the two ends. Germline CDR1 LGHDT, CDR2 YNNKEL (reference sequence). The CDR3 protein is CASSQAAPNSPLHF. CDR3 DNA: TGTGCCAGCAGCCAGGCCGCTCCAAATTCACCCCTCCACTTT.

The chain links TRBV13 to TRBJ2-3; 11 bases match TRBD2. The CDR3 totals 17 residues. Germline values: CDR1 PRHDT, CDR2 FYEKMQ (reference sequence). Trimming cost V 5 bases and J 1 base; bases outside gene matches: 8. The CDR3: CASSLRLAGPRTDTQYF. The CDR3 DNA sequence: TGTGCCAGCAGCCTGAGACTAGCGGGGCCCCGCACAGATACGCAGTATTTT.

This clone was seen only once. The rearrangement links TRBV2 to TRBJ2-3; 7 bases are shared with TRBD1. The V and J ends lost 8 bases and 1 base, in that order; junction bases with no gene match: 6. This CDR3 is 14 amino acids long. CDR1 and CDR2 from the germline V gene are SNHLY and FYNNEI. CDR3 residues: CASRLDRRTDTQYF. The CDR3 nucleotides read TGTGCCAGCCGACTGGACAGGCGCACAGATACGCAGTATTTT.

The genes are TRBV19 and TRBJ2-7, with D tentatively TRBD2 (6 bases). The germline V gene encodes CDR1 LNHDA and CDR2 SQIVND (reference sequence). The CDR3 sequence is 13 residues long. Trimming removed 4 bases from V and 3 bases from J, with 10 bases in between. This CDR3 is CASSRAGNYEQYF. CDR3 nucleotides: TGTGCCAGTAGTAGGGCGGGGAACTACGAGCAGTACTTC.